This T cell receptor beta chain stems from a study of blood T cell repertoires in COVID-19. Some clones are missing from TCRdb's copy, which holds only in-frame ones; the method was immunoSEQ multiplex PCR. The table lists roughly 66,000 clones, approximately 91% of them singletons. Material for sequencing was peripheral blood. This receptor was taken from a human donor with active COVID-19. The donor label of this sample is uncertain.

The CDR3, as DNA: TGCGCCAGCAGTCTACCCGACGGGGGGGCCAACGTCCTGACTTTC. Protein sequence: CASSLPDGGANVLTF. The chain links TRBV5-1 to TRBJ2-6; D ambiguous. CDR3 length: 15 residues. The germline V gene has CDR1 SGHRS and CDR2 YFSETQ. Trimming took 5 bases from V and 4 from J, leaving 13 bases between them.